A single sample gave rise to the 2 T cell receptor beta chains below, sequenced in a study of shared clonotypes between healthy human individuals. Clones were sequenced by immunoSEQ multiplex PCR, and TCRdb holds only the in-frame ones, with some missing. Of around 1.1 million clones in the sample, roughly 80% were seen once. The sample consisted of memory CD4+ T cells from PBMCs. Subset defined: CD45RA-negative fraction. These receptors came from a man between 18 and 29 years old in good health. Some clones in this sample may be carry-over from other donors' samples.

The V gene is TRBV30, the J gene TRBJ1-4, with 8 bases lining up with TRBD1. The germline gives CDR1 GTSNPN, CDR2 SVGIG (reference sequence). The CDR3 is 13 amino acids. V was pared by 1 base and J by 8 bases, with 3 bases of the junction left unmatched. In DNA form, the CDR3 reads TGTGCCTGGAGTGCCGGGACAGGCGAAAAACTGTTTTTT. Its protein product is CAWSAGTGEKLFF.

This clone was detected once. The chain links TRBV5-1 to TRBJ2-5, with a tentative D call TRBD2 (7 bases). Trimming removed 2 bases at V and 5 bases at J, with 10 bases between. Germline V lookup: CDR1 SGHRS, CDR2 YFSETQ. The CDR3 is 13 residues long. The CDR3 region has the DNA TGCGCCAGCAGCTTCGGGGGGCCGGAGACCCAGTACTTC. This encodes CASSFGGPETQYF.